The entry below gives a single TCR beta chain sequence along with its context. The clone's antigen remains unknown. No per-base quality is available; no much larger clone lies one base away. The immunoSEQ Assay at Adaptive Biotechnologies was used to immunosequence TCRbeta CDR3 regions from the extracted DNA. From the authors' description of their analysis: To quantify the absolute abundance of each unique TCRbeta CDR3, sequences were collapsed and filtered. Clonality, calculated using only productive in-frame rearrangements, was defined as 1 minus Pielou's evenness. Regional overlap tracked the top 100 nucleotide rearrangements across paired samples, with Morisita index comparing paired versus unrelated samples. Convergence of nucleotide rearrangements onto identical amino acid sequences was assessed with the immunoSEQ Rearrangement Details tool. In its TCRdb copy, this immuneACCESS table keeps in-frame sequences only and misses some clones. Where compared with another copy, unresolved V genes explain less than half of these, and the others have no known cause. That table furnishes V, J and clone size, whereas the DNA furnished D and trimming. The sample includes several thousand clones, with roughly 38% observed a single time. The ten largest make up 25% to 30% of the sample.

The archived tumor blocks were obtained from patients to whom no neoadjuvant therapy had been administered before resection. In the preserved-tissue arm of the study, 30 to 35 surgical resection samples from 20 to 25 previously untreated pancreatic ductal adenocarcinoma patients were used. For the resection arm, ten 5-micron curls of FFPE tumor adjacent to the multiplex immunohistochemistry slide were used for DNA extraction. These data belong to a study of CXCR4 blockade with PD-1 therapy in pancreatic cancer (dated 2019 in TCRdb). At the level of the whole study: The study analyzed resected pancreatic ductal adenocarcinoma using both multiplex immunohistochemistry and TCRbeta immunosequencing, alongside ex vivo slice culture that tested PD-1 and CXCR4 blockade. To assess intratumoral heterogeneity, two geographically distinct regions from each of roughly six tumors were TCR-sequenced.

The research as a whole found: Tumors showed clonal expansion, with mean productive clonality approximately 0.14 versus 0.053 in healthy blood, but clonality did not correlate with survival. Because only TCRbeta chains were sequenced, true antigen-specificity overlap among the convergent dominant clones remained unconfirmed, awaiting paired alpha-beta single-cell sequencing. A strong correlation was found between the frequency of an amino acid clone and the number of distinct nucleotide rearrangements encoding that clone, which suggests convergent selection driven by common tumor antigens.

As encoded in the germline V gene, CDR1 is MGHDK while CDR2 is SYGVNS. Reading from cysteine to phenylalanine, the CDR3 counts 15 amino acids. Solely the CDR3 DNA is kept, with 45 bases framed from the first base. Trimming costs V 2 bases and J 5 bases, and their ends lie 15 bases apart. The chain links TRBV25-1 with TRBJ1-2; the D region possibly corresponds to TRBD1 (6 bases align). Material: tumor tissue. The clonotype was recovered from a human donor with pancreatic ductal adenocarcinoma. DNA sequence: TGTGCCAGCAGTGAAGGAGGAACAGGGAATTATGGCTACACCTTC. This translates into CASSEGGTGNYGYTF.